The T cell receptor (beta chain) under discussion was sequenced for a study of blood T cell repertoires in COVID-19. Authors' methods: It was from reference gene primer amplification that nucleated cell counts were estimated. Repertoires were generated with immunoSEQ multiplex PCR, while TCRdb's copy carries only in-frame clones and drops some. That table gives V, J and clone size, and the DNA gave D and trimming. The sample contains 200,000 to 250,000 clones, more than 65% of which appear only once. Germline assignment: CDR1 SGHRS and CDR2 YFSETQ. Trimming removed 4 bases from V and 5 bases from J; junction bases left unmatched: 5. CDR3 length: 14 residues.

This TCR derives from a middle-aged woman who had recovered from COVID-19. The chain links TRBV5-1 to TRBJ2-5, with 10 bases fitting TRBD2. The sample was peripheral blood. CDR3 sequence reads: CASSDTSGDETQYF. Written as DNA, the CDR3 is TGCGCCAGCAGCGATACTAGCGGGGACGAGACCCAGTACTTC.